The 23 T cell receptor beta chains presented below share a single source sample, sequenced in a study of shared clonotypes between healthy human individuals. Only in-frame clones appear in the TCRdb table, and some are missing; sequencing was by immunoSEQ multiplex PCR. Found here are about 500,000 clones, 77% of them singletons; the top ten hold approximately 12%. Specimen: PBMCs. These TCRs come from a woman aged 40 to 50 in good health. Some clones in this sample may be carry-over from other donors' samples.

Concerning this clone itself: A read error may account for a junction end that differs from germline. This chain connects TRBV27 to TRBJ2-3; perhaps D is TRBD1 or TRBD2 (5 bases each). The CDR3 sequence is 16 residues long. Germline V gene data show CDR1 as MNHEY and CDR2 as SMNVEV (reference sequence). The DNA of the CDR3 is TGTGCCAGCAGGGGATGGAGAGCGGATAGCACAGGTACGCAGTATTTT. Amino acids: CASRGWRADSTGTQYF.

The J gene is TRBJ2-1, the V gene TRBV7-3; 7 positions match TRBD1. Germline V gives CDR1 SGHTA, CDR2 FQGTGA. V was pared by 5 bases and J by 5 bases, with 6 bases of the junction left unmatched. This CDR3 contains 14 residues. CDR3 protein: CASSHRTGDNEQFF. CDR3 bases: TGTGCCAGCAGCCATCGGACAGGCGACAATGAGCAGTTCTTC.

This chain joins TRBV9 and TRBJ2-7, with 8 bases lining up with TRBD2. The CDR3 loop spans 15 amino acids. Germline CDR1 and CDR2: SGDLS and YYNGEE. Losses at the gene ends were 0 bases for V and 6 bases for J; bases not matched to a gene: 8. The DNA of the CDR3 is TGTGCCAGCAGCGTAGACGGTAACGGGAGGGCCGAGCAGTACTTC. Encoded protein: CASSVDGNGRAEQYF.

This clone came up many times. Other DNA sequences in the sample encode the same CDR3. The V and J genes are TRBV15 and TRBJ2-6; no definite D call. V lost 5 bases and J lost 4, with 12 bases in between. The CDR3 length is 15 residues. Germline loops: CDR1 LNHNV, CDR2 YYDKDF (reference sequence). CDR3 nucleotides: TGTGCCACCAGCCCCCGGTCCGCCGGGGCCAACGTCCTGACTTTC. Protein: CATSPRSAGANVLTF.

The chain is built from TRBV10-3 and TRBJ1-2; D gene uncertain. The CDR3 is 14 amino acids. The V and J ends lost 6 bases and 2 bases respectively, with 13 bases between them. Germline V gene sequence: CDR1 ENHRY, CDR2 SYGVKD. This CDR3 is CAISGEVGNYGYTF. The CDR3 region has the DNA TGTGCCATCAGCGGGGAGGTGGGGAACTATGGCTACACCTTC.

The sample holds many counts of this clone. V is TRBV18 and J is TRBJ2-7; D is ambiguous. This CDR3 contains 15 residues. CDR1 and CDR2 from the germline V gene are KGHSH and LQKENI. Trimming removed 5 bases at V and 0 bases at J, with 14 bases between. The CDR3 region is CASSASADSSYEQYF. The CDR3 DNA reads TGTGCCAGCTCAGCATCGGCCGATAGCTCCTACGAGCAGTACTTC.

J is TRBJ2-2 and V is TRBV6-5; TRBD1 agrees at 7 bases. Germline V gene lookup returns CDR1 MNHEY and CDR2 SVGAGI. The CDR3 is 15 residues long. After removal of 7 bases from V and 4 bases from J, the junction contained 9 bases not matched to a gene. CDR3 sequence (DNA): TGTGCCAGCAAAAACAGGGGATTGGGCACCGGGGAGCTGTTTTTT. This sequence encodes CASKNRGLGTGELFF.

The chain carries TRBV11-2 and TRBJ2-7; the D gene is possibly TRBD2 (6 bases). V was pared by 2 bases and J by 4 bases, with 9 bases between. The CDR3 runs to 13 residues. CDR1 SGHAT and CDR2 FQNNGV come from the germline V gene. CDR3 protein: CASSLRELYEQYF. The DNA of the CDR3 is TGTGCCAGCAGCTTACGGGAGCTATACGAGCAGTACTTC.

Concerning this clone itself: A far larger clone differs by one base, so this is likely a read error. The gene calls are TRBV2 and TRBJ2-7, with D possibly being TRBD1 or TRBD2 (5 bases each). The V end lost 10 bases, the J end lost 3 bases, and 22 bases lay between the germline ends. This CDR3 has 15 amino acids. The germline gives CDR1 SNHLY, CDR2 FYNNEI. The DNA for the CDR3 is TGTGCCAACAGGCTTCTCGGGGACGGGCGCTACGAGCAGTACTTC. Translated: CANRLLGDGRYEQYF. Drawing the rest from reference TRBV2 and TRBJ2-7, the complete variable domain is EPEVTQTPSHQVTQMGQEVILRCVPISNHLYFYWYRQILGQKVEFLVSFYNNEISEKSEIFDDQFSVERPDGSNFTLKIRSTKLEDSAMYFCANRLLGDGRYEQYFGPGTRLTVT.

V gene TRBV7-9 combines with J gene TRBJ1-2; the D gene is possibly TRBD1 (5 bases). Trimming shortened V by 5 bases and J by 3 bases, and 16 bases separated the two germline ends. The CDR3 length is 15 residues. Germline CDR1 is SEHNR and CDR2 is FQNEAQ (reference sequence). Written as DNA, the CDR3 is TGTGCCAGCAGCCCCCCCGGGGGGGATTACTATGGCTACACCTTC. Amino acid sequence: CASSPPGGDYYGYTF.

The J gene is TRBJ1-2, the V gene TRBV10-3; no reliable D call. The CDR3 is 13 residues long. The germline CDR1 and CDR2 sequences are ENHRY and SYGVKD. The V end lost 4 bases, the J end lost 6 bases, and 12 bases lay between the germline ends. The CDR3 region is CAISAPAMDGYTF. Written as DNA, the CDR3 is TGTGCCATCAGTGCCCCTGCGATGGATGGCTACACCTTC.

The V gene is TRBV5-1, the J gene TRBJ2-2; perhaps TRBD2 as D (5 bases). The CDR3 has 15 amino acids. Germline V gives CDR1 SGHRS, CDR2 YFSETQ. V was clipped by 1 base and J by 5 bases, with 12 bases between them. CDR3 residues: CASSLTGSGTGELFF. CDR3 coding DNA: TGCGCCAGCAGCTTGACTGGTTCGGGGACCGGGGAGCTGTTTTTT.

As for this clone: One end of the junction fails to match germline, which may point to a read error. The rearrangement uses TRBV10-2 and TRBJ1-2; tentative D call: TRBD1 (5 bases). This CDR3 is 12 amino acids long. Germline CDR1 is WSHSY and CDR2 is SAAADI. CDR3 DNA sequence: TGCGCCAGCAGGGAGTCAGGGAAGGGCTACACCTTC. This gives the protein CASRESGKGYTF.

This sequence joins TRBV7-8 and TRBJ1-1; the match to TRBD1 covers 7 bases. Looked up from germline, CDR1 is SGHVS and CDR2 is FQNEAQ. The CDR3 has 14 amino acids. J lost 2 bases, V lost 5 bases, and 5 bases had no gene match. CDR3 residues: CASSPTGPNTEAFF. Written as DNA, the CDR3 is TGTGCCAGCAGCCCGACAGGGCCAAACACTGAAGCTTTCTTT.

The chain employs TRBV11-2 and TRBJ2-5; D is uncertain. Germline V CDR1 and CDR2: SGHAT, FQNNGV. Trimming removed 2 bases from V and 5 bases from J, with 12 bases in between. This CDR3 comprises 14 residues. The CDR3 spells CASSLNPLLETQYF. In DNA, the CDR3 is TGTGCCAGCAGCTTAAACCCCCTGCTGGAGACCCAGTACTTC.

V gene TRBV7-6 combines with J gene TRBJ1-1; 10 positions match TRBD1. V lost 3 bases and J lost 4; bases outside the gene matches: 8. CDR1 is SGHVS and CDR2 is FNYEAQ in the germline V gene. The length of the CDR3 is 16 residues. CDR3 in amino acids: CASSFDPGQGGTEAFF. In DNA form, the CDR3 reads TGTGCCAGCAGCTTCGACCCTGGACAGGGGGGCACTGAAGCTTTCTTT. Variable domain in full (rest from reference TRBV7-6 and TRBJ1-1): GAGVSQSPRYKVTKRGQDVALRCDPISGHVSLYWYRQALGQGPEFLTYFNYEAQQDKSGLPNDRFSAERPEGSISTLTIQRTEQRDSAMYRCASSFDPGQGGTEAFFGQGTRLTVV.

For this clone: The same CDR3 is also encoded by other DNA sequences in this sample. The chain recombines TRBV7-3 with TRBJ2-3; no reliable D call. The CDR3 runs to 14 residues. V dropped 5 bases and J dropped 0 bases, with 9 bases sitting between them. The V gene's germline CDR1 is SGHTA and CDR2 FQGTGA. The CDR3 region has the DNA TGTGCCAGCAGCCTGACGGACAGCACAGATACGCAGTATTTT. This translates into CASSLTDSTDTQYF.

The rearrangement links TRBV5-1 to TRBJ2-3; D is undetermined. Trimming pared 0 bases from V and 7 bases from J, leaving 3 bases between. Germline loops: CDR1 SGHRS, CDR2 YFSETQ. The CDR3 length is 11 residues. The CDR3 nucleotides are TGCGCCAGCAGCTTGGAATATACGCAGTATTTT. Translated: CASSLEYTQYF.

Concerning this clone: Mismatch with germline at one junction end may stem from a read error. The chain recombines TRBV7-3 with TRBJ2-2; D is perhaps TRBD1 or TRBD2 (5 bases each). Germline assignment: CDR1 SGHTA and CDR2 FQGTGA. This CDR3 spans 13 amino acids. The CDR3 nucleotides read TGTGCCGGCAGCTACCGGGGCGACGGGGAGCTGTTTTTT. Translating it yields CAGSYRGDGELFF.

This sequence joins TRBV5-1 and TRBJ1-1; 11 positions match TRBD1. Germline CDR1 SGHRS, CDR2 YFSETQ. This CDR3 is built from 14 residues. V lost 3 bases, J lost 4 bases, and 2 bases stayed unmatched. CDR3: CASSWDRGSTEAFF. CDR3 bases: TGCGCCAGCAGCTGGGACAGGGGGAGCACTGAAGCTTTCTTT.

This clone was detected only a few times. The sample holds other DNA sequences that translate to the same CDR3. V is TRBV7-2 and J is TRBJ1-2; no definite D call. Germline-derived CDR1 and CDR2 are SGHTA and FQGNSA. The CDR3 has 13 residues. With 5 bases removed from V and 4 bases from J, the gap between germline ends came to 11 bases. The CDR3 reads CASSPDKSYGYTF. The CDR3 DNA follows: TGTGCCAGCAGCCCCGATAAGAGCTATGGCTACACCTTC.

This chain links TRBV7-3 with TRBJ2-5; 7 nucleotides align to TRBD1. In germline, CDR1 is SGHTA, CDR2 FQGTGA. The J segment lost 2 bases and the V segment lost 5 bases, leaving 2 bases of the junction unmatched. This CDR3 comprises 13 residues. The CDR3 DNA follows: TGTGCCAGCAGCCCGACAGGGCAAGAGACCCAGTACTTC. Its protein is CASSPTGQETQYF.

The V and J genes are TRBV7-2 and TRBJ2-3; 10 bases agree with TRBD1. CDR1 and CDR2 (germline): SGHTA, FQGNSA. V lost 1 base, J lost 3 bases, and 1 base stayed unmatched. The CDR3 length is 15 residues. CDR3 nucleotides: TGTGCCAGCAGCTTAGGACAGGGGGCGACAGATACGCAGTATTTT. Protein product: CASSLGQGATDTQYF.